The clone carrying this T cell receptor beta chain was seen more than once but under ten times. One end of the junction fails to match germline, which may point to a read error. Then a second PCR, running roughly 7 to 11 cycles, was carried out with a sample-barcoded 5' primer and a J-beta primer mix. TCRdb processed the 5' RACE reads anew with MiXCR; each CDR3 protein has one entry. Among roughly 800,000 distinct CDR3 sequences listed, more than 25% were seen once. The data originate from a study of blood T cells in healthy people across ages. This CDR3 region has 16 residues. From germline, CDR1 is ENHRY and CDR2 SYGVKD. This sample also belongs to another study, concerning T cells of mothers and their children. That source adds: Samples came from a few healthy Caucasian mothers and their six children. No clone of persistent microchimeric T cells was detected.

This clonotype was sampled from a boy between 10 and 17 years old in good health. The J gene is TRBJ2-3, the V gene TRBV10-3; 8 bases align to TRBD2. Specimen: blood. This CDR3 is CAISGGVAGYEDTQYF. CDR3 sequence (DNA): TGCGCCATCAGTGGGGGGGTAGCGGGGTATGAAGATACGCAGTATTTT.